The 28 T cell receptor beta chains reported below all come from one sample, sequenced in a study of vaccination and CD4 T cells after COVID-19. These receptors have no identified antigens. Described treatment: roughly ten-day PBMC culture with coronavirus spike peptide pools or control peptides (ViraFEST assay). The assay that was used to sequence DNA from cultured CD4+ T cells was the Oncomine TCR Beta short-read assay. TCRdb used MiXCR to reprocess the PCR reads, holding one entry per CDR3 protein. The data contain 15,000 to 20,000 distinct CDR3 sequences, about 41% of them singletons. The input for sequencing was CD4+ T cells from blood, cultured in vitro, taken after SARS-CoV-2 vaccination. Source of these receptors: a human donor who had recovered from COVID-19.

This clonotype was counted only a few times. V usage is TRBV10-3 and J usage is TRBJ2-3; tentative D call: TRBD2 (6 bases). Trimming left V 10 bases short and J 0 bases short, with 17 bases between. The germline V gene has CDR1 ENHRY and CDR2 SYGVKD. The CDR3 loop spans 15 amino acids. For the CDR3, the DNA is TGTGCCACCCACTCTTGGGGGGACAGCACAGATACGCAGTATTTT. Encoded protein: CATHSWGDSTDTQYF.

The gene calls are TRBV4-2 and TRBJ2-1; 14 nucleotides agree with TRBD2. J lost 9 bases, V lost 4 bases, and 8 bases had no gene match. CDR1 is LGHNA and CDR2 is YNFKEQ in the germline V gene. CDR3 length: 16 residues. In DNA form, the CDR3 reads TGTGCCAGCAGCCCCAGGGGACTAGCGGGAGAGGGTGAGCAGTTCTTC. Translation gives CASSPRGLAGEGEQFF.

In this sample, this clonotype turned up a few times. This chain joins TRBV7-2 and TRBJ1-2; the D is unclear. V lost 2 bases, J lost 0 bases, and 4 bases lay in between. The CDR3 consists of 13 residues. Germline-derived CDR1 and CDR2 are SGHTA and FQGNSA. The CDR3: CASSLSPNYGYTF. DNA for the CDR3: TGTGCCAGCAGCTTAAGCCCTAACTATGGCTACACCTTC.

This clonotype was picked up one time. The CDR3 DNA sequence: TGTGCCAGCAGCTCGGGACTCCGGAGTAATGAGCAGTTCTTC. This translates into CASSSGLRSNEQFF. This sequence joins TRBV7-2 and TRBJ2-1, with D maybe TRBD2 (6 bases). Looked up from germline, CDR1 is SGHTA and CDR2 is FQGNSA. V lost 4 bases and J 7 bases, leaving 14 bases between the germline ends. CDR3 length: 14 amino acids.

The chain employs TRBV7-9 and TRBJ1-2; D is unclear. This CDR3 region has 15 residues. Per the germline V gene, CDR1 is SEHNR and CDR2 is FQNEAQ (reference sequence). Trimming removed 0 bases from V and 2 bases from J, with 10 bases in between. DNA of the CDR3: TGTGCCAGCAGCTTAGCGGGCAGCTCCAACTATGGCTACACCTTC. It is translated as CASSLAGSSNYGYTF. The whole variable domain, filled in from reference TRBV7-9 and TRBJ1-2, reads DTGVSQNPRHKITKRGQNVTFRCDPISEHNRLYWYRQTLGQGPEFLTYFQNEAQLEKSRLLSDRFSAERPKGSFSTLEIQRTEQGDSAMYLCASSLAGSSNYGYTFGSGTRLTVV.

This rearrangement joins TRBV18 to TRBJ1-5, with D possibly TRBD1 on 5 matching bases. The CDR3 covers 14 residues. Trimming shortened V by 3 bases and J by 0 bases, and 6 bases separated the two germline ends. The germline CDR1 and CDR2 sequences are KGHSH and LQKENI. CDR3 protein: CASSPRGSNQPQHF. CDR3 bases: TGTGCCAGCTCACCGAGGGGTAGCAATCAGCCCCAGCATTTT.

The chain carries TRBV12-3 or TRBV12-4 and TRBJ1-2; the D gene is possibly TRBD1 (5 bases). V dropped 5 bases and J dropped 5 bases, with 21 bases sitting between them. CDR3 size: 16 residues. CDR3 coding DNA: TGTGCCAGCAGTCATAATGAGGGGCCCAAGGAGTATGGCTACACCTTC. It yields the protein CASSHNEGPKEYGYTF.

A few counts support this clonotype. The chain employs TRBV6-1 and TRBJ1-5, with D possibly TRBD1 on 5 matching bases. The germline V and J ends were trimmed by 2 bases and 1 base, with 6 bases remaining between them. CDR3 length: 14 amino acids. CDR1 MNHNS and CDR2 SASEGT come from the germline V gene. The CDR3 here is CASSEQGSNQPQHF. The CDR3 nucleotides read TGTGCCAGCAGTGAACAGGGCAGCAATCAGCCCCAGCATTTT.

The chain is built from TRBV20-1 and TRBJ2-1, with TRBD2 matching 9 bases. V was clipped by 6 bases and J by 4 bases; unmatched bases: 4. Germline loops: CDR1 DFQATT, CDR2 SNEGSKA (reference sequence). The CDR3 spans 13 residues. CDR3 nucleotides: TGCAGTGCGTTGACTAGCGGATACAATGAGCAGTTCTTC. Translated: CSALTSGYNEQFF.

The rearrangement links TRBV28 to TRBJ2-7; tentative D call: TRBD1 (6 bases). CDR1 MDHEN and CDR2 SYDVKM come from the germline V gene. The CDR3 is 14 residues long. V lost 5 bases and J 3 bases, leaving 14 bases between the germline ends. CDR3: CASSLPGTNYEQYF. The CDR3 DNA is TGTGCCAGCAGTCTACCCGGGACAAACTACGAGCAGTACTTC.

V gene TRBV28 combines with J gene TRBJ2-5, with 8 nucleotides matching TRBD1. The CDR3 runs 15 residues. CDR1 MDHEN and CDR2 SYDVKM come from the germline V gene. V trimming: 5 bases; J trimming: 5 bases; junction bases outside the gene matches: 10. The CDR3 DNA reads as TGTGCCAGCAGTGGATTGGACAGGGTCGGGGAGACCCAGTACTTC. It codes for CASSGLDRVGETQYF.

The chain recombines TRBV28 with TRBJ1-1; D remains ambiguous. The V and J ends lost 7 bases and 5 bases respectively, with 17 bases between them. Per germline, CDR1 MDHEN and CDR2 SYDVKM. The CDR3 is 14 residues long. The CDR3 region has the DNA TGTGCCAGCACTATATCGAGGCCGGGTACTGAAGCTTTCTTT. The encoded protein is CASTISRPGTEAFF.

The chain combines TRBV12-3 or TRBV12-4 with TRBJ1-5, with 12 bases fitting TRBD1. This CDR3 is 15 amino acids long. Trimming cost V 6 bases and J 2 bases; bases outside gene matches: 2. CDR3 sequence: CASSRDRGRNQPQHF. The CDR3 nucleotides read TGTGCCAGCAGCAGGGACAGGGGGCGCAATCAGCCCCAGCATTTT.

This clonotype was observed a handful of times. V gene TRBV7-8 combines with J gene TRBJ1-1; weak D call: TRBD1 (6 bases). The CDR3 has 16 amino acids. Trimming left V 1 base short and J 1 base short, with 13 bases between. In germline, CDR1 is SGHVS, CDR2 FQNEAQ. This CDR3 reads CASSLEDGGGNTEAFF. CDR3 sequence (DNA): TGTGCCAGCAGCTTAGAGGATGGGGGCGGGAACACTGAAGCTTTCTTT.

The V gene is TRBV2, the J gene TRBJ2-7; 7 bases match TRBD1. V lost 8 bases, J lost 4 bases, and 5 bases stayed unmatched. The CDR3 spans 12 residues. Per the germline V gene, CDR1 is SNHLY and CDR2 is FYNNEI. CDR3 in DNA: TGTGCCAGCCGGGACAGATTGTACGAGCAGTACTTC. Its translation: CASRDRLYEQYF.

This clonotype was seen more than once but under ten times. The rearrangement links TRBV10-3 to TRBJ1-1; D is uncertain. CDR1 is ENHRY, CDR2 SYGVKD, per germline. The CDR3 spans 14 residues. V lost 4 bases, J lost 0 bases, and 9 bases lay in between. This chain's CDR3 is CAISAAAMNTEAFF. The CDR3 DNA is TGTGCCATCAGTGCTGCAGCGATGAACACTGAAGCTTTCTTT.

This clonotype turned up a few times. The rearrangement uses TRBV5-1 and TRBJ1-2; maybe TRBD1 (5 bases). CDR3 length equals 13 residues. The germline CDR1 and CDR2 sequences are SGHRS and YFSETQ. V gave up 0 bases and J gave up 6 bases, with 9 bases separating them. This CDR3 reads CASSLDRINGYTF. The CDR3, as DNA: TGCGCCAGCAGCTTGGACAGGATAAATGGCTACACCTTC.

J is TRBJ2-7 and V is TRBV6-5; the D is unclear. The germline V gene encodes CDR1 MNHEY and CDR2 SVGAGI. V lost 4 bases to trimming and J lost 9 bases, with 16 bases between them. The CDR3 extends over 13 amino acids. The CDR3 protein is CASSSRPFLTQYF. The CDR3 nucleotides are TGTGCCAGCAGTTCACGTCCCTTCTTAACGCAGTACTTC.

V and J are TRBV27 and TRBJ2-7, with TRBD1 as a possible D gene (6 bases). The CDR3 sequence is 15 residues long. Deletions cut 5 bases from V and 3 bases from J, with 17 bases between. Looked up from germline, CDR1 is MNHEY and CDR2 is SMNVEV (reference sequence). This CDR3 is CASSPTGTRNYEQYF. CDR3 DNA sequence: TGTGCCAGCAGTCCCACCGGGACAAGAAACTACGAGCAGTACTTC.

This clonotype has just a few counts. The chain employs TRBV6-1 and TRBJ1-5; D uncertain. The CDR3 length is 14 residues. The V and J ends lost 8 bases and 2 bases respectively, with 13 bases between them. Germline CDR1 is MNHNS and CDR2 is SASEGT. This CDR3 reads CASRANQGNQPQHF. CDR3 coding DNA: TGTGCCAGCCGGGCGAACCAGGGCAATCAGCCCCAGCATTTT.

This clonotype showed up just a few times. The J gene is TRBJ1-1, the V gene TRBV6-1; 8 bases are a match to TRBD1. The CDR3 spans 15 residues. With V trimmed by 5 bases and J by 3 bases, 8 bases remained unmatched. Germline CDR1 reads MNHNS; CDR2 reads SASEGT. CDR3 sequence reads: CASSMTGAHDTEAFF. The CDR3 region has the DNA TGTGCCAGCAGTATGACAGGGGCCCATGACACTGAAGCTTTCTTT.

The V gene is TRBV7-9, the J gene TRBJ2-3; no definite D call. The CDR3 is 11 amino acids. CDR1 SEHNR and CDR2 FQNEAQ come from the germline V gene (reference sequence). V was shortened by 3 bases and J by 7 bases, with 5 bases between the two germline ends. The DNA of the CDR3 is TGTGCCAGCAGCTTCGATTATACGCAGTATTTT. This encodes CASSFDYTQYF.

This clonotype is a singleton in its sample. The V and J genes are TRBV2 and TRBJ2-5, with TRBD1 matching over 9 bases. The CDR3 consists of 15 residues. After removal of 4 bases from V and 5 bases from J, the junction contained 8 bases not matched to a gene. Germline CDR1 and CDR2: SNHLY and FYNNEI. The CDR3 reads CASSVGTGLRETQYF. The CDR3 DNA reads TGTGCCAGCAGTGTCGGGACAGGGTTGAGGGAGACCCAGTACTTC.

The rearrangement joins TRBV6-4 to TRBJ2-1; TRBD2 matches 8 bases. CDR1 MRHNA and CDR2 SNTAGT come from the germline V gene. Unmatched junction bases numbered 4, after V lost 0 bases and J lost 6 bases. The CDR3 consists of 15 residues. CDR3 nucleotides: TGTGCCAGCAGTGACTCTACGCGGGAGGCCAATGAGCAGTTCTTC. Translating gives CASSDSTREANEQFF.

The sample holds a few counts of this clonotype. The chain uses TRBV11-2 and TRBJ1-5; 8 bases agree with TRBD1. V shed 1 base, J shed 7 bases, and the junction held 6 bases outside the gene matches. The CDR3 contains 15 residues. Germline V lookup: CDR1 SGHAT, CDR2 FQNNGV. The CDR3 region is CASSLGTGWGQPQHF. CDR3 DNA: TGTGCCAGCAGCTTAGGGACAGGGTGGGGACAGCCCCAGCATTTT.

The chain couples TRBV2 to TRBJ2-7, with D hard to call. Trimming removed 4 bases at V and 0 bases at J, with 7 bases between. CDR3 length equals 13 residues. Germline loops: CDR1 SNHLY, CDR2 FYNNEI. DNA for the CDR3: TGTGCCAGCAGTGTCGTGAACTCCTACGAGCAGTACTTC. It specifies CASSVVNSYEQYF.

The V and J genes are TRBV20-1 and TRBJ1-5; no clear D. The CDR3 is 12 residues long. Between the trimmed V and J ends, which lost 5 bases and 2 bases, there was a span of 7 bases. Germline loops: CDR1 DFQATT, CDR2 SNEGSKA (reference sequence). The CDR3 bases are TGCAGTGCTTCAACAGGCAATCAGCCCCAGCATTTT. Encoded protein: CSASTGNQPQHF.

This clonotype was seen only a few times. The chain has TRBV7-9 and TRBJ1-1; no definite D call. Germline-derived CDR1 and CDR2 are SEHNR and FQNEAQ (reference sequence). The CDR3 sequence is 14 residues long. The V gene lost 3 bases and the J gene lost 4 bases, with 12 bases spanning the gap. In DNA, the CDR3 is TGTGCCAGCAGCTTTATAGGAGCCTCCACTGAAGCTTTCTTT. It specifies CASSFIGASTEAFF.